This T cell receptor (beta chain) stems from a study of blood T cell repertoires in COVID-19. The wider study: Whether acute or convalescent, the COVID-19 samples came from the United States, Italy and Spain. Sources were T cells, B-cell-depleted T cells, or PBMCs; the material itself was cDNA or gDNA.

CDR1 LNHDA and CDR2 SQIVND come from the germline V gene (reference sequence). V lost 6 bases and J lost 4; bases outside the gene matches: 16. CDR3 length: 17 residues. Repertoires were generated with immunoSEQ multiplex PCR, while TCRdb's copy carries only in-frame clones and drops some. The sample consists of under 200,000 clones, more than 70% of them appearing once. The origin of this receptor is a man between 18 and 29 years old with active or convalescent COVID-19. This chain joins TRBV19 and TRBJ2-3; 7 nucleotides match TRBD1. The sample comprised peripheral blood. CDR3 DNA sequence: TGTGCCAGTAGCCAAACTATACCAGGGGGTCACGCAGATACGCAGTATTTT. It yields the protein CASSQTIPGGHADTQYF.